This T cell receptor beta chain comes out of a study of identifying expanded T cells in peripheral blood. About this clone: What it recognizes is unknown.

Broader study findings: Over about two and four weeks, about 15 and 19 clones changed, versus 1.2 between replicates.

Sequenced by immunoSEQ multiplex PCR; TCRdb stores in-frame clones only, minus some. The profile covers more than 90,000 clones, with around 88% appearing a single time and approximately 17% taken by the ten largest. Healthy donors had no documented immune events, such as infections, while sampled. This sequence was found in a person aged 18 to 70 in good health. Sequenced sample: blood.

The CDR3 DNA reads as TGTGCCAGCAGCCCGTTCGTGGCAGGGGGTGATTCACCCCTCCACTTT. As protein: CASSPFVAGGDSPLHF. The chain carries TRBV7-2 and TRBJ1-6; 7 bases agree with TRBD1. CDR3 length equals 16 residues. Germline V gene lookup returns CDR1 SGHTA and CDR2 FQGNSA. V lost 5 bases to trimming and J lost 8 bases; unmatched junction nucleotides: 12.